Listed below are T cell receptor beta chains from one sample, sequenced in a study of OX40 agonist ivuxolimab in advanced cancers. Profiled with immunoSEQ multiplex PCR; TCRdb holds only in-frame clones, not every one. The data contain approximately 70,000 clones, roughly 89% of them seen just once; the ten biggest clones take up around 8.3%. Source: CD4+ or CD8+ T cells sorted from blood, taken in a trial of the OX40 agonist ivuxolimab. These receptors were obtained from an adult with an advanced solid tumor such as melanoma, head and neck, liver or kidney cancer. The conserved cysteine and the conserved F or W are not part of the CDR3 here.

CDR3 protein: ASSEGQGASGAF
J gene: TRBJ1-1
V gene: TRBV6-1

CDR3 protein: ASSYLGTGATEAF
J gene: TRBJ1-1
V gene: TRBV6-5

CDR3 protein: ASSLVSAGGTEAF
J gene: TRBJ1-1
V gene: TRBV11-3

CDR3 protein: ASSSLLSGANVLT
J gene: TRBJ2-6
V gene: TRBV7-2

CDR3 protein: SVEDEGSRGLRSNEQF
J gene: TRBJ2-1
V gene: TRBV29-1

CDR3 protein: ASRTSGPTYEQY
J gene: TRBJ2-7
V gene: TRBV28

CDR3 protein: ASSLQGEQPQH
J gene: TRBJ1-5
V gene: TRBV7-8

CDR3 protein: ASGPRYSYEQY
J gene: TRBJ2-7
V gene: TRBV11-2

CDR3 protein: ASTSKLNTGELF
J gene: TRBJ2-2
V gene: TRBV11-1

CDR3 protein: ASSPSRTQPQH
J gene: TRBJ1-5
V gene: TRBV18

CDR3 protein: ASSLMTEAF
J gene: TRBJ1-1
V gene: TRBV6-6

CDR3 protein: ASSLAPGSSTDTQY
J gene: TRBJ2-3
V gene: TRBV7-2

CDR3 protein: ASSQDYPGGLPQH
J gene: TRBJ1-5
V gene: TRBV4-2

CDR3 protein: ASTLGRNYGYT
J gene: TRBJ1-2
V gene: TRBV28

CDR3 protein: ASRGAMNTEAF
J gene: TRBJ1-1
V gene: TRBV6-5

CDR3 protein: ASSIGSGANVLT
J gene: TRBJ2-6
V gene: TRBV19

CDR3 protein: ASSSRNQQF
J gene: TRBJ2-1
V gene: TRBV6-5

CDR3 protein: ASSLWGESYGYT
J gene: TRBJ1-2
V gene: TRBV28

CDR3 protein: ASSLGGKNYGYT
J gene: TRBJ1-2
V gene: TRBV11-1

CDR3 protein: ASRGLARETQY
J gene: TRBJ2-5
V gene: TRBV19

CDR3 protein: ASSLSGQGLEAF
J gene: TRBJ1-1
V gene: TRBV5-4

CDR3 protein: ASSLGGLGETQY
J gene: TRBJ2-5
V gene: TRBV11-3

CDR3 protein: ASSSDRRATGELF
J gene: TRBJ2-2
V gene: TRBV7-9

CDR3 protein: ASSSPSTGIFSGANVLT
J gene: TRBJ2-6
V gene: TRBV5-8

CDR3 protein: ASSQDTPRVRGLNTEAF
J gene: TRBJ1-1
V gene: TRBV4-1

CDR3 protein: ASSKSGVDQPQH
J gene: TRBJ1-5
V gene: TRBV7-2

CDR3 protein: ASRGRTGGGSPLH
J gene: TRBJ1-6
V gene: TRBV27

CDR3 protein: ASGLVSGEDGYT
J gene: TRBJ1-2
V gene: TRBV12-5

CDR3 protein: ASSPRGTEDGYT
J gene: TRBJ1-2
V gene: TRBV18

CDR3 protein: ASRDLQETQY
J gene: TRBJ2-5
V gene: TRBV6-5

CDR3 protein: ASSLTPGTSYEQY
J gene: TRBJ2-7
V gene: TRBV7-8

CDR3 protein: ASSRLDTGELF
J gene: TRBJ2-2
V gene: TRBV19

CDR3 protein: AISPGQNSGNTIY
J gene: TRBJ1-3
V gene: TRBV10-3

CDR3 protein: ASSLQGAVTEAF
J gene: TRBJ1-1
V gene: TRBV7-9

CDR3 protein: ASSRAVAGQDTDTQY
J gene: TRBJ2-3
V gene: TRBV5-1

CDR3 protein: ASSLRQGTNSPLH
J gene: TRBJ1-6
V gene: TRBV7-2

CDR3 protein: ASSISGFYEQY
J gene: NA
V gene: TRBV19

CDR3 protein: ASSLETGASDTQY
J gene: TRBJ2-3
V gene: TRBV5-1

CDR3 protein: ASLWRGGTEAF
J gene: TRBJ1-1
V gene: TRBV28

CDR3 protein: ATSRGGNTDTQY
J gene: TRBJ2-3
V gene: TRBV6-5

CDR3 protein: ASSYAAGSYEQY
J gene: TRBJ2-7
V gene: TRBV7-9

CDR3 protein: ASRGYGQPQH
J gene: TRBJ1-5
V gene: TRBV6-1

CDR3 protein: ASYLPGTDTQY
J gene: TRBJ2-3
V gene: TRBV28

CDR3 protein: ASSLFSLNTEAF
J gene: TRBJ1-1
V gene: TRBV5-1

CDR3 protein: ASSLTGPRETQY
J gene: TRBJ2-5
V gene: TRBV7-3

CDR3 protein: ASTPDVRRGHGYT
J gene: TRBJ1-2
V gene: TRBV6-6

CDR3 protein: ASSDRGPSNEQF
J gene: TRBJ2-1
V gene: TRBV7-3

CDR3 protein: ASSTGTEAF
J gene: TRBJ1-1
V gene: TRBV27

CDR3 protein: ASSKYRTDSNQPQH
J gene: TRBJ1-5
V gene: TRBV6-6

CDR3 protein: ASSPQGDGELF
J gene: TRBJ2-2
V gene: TRBV7-3

CDR3 protein: ASSQKFLRANQPQH
J gene: TRBJ1-5
V gene: TRBV4-3

CDR3 protein: ATSRSSTQATQY
J gene: TRBJ2-5
V gene: TRBV15